This passage covers 24 T cell receptor beta chains from one sample sequenced in a study of cytomegalovirus exposure and HLA in healthy donors. The repertoire was sequenced with immunoSEQ multiplex PCR; TCRdb's copy has only in-frame clones and lacks some. The sample lists 200,000 to 300,000 clones; approximately 83% were seen once. Sequenced: PBMCs. The receptor set was obtained from a woman younger than 45 in good health and CMV-seropositive.

The genes are TRBV18 and TRBJ2-6, with D perhaps matching TRBD2 (5 bases). The germline V gene encodes CDR1 KGHSH and CDR2 LQKENI. Trimming pared 2 bases from V and 9 bases from J, leaving 14 bases between. The CDR3 contains 15 residues. The CDR3 DNA sequence: TGTGCCAGCTCACCAGACCTTTGGAGGAGCAACGTCCTGACTTTC. Translated: CASSPDLWRSNVLTF. Full variable domain (missing parts from reference TRBV18 and TRBJ2-6): NAGVMQNPRHLVRRRGQEARLRCSPMKGHSHVYWYRQLPEEGLKFMVYLQKENIIDESGMPKERFSAEFPKEGPSILRIQQVVRGDSAAYFCASSPDLWRSNVLTFGAGSRLTVL.

The rearrangement joins TRBV9 to TRBJ2-7, with 12 bases aligning to TRBD2. J lost 10 bases, V lost 2 bases, and 4 bases had no gene match. The CDR3 totals 13 residues. Germline V gene sequence: CDR1 SGDLS, CDR2 YYNGEE. CDR3 sequence reads: CASSVTSGSAQYF. CDR3 nucleotides: TGTGCCAGCAGCGTGACTAGCGGGAGCGCTCAGTACTTC.

The chain carries TRBV10-1 and TRBJ2-3; TRBD1 agrees at 9 bases. V shed 6 bases and J 1 base; nucleotides not matched to a gene: 17. CDR3 length: 19 amino acids. Germline loops: CDR1 WNHNN, CDR2 SYGVQD (reference sequence). Written as DNA, the CDR3 is TGCGCCAGCAGAAGGAAAACAGGGGGCCTGTCGCGGGGCACAGATACGCAGTATTTT. Translation: CASRRKTGGLSRGTDTQYF.

The rearrangement links TRBV4-2 to TRBJ2-3; no clear D. Germline CDR1 and CDR2: LGHNA and YNFKEQ. The length of the CDR3 is 16 residues. The germline V and J ends were trimmed by 4 bases and 2 bases, with 16 bases remaining between them. The CDR3 region is CASSRRIKEYTDTQYF. CDR3 bases: TGTGCCAGCAGCCGGCGGATCAAAGAATACACAGATACGCAGTATTTT.

This clone was detected only a few times. The chain recombines TRBV6-5 with TRBJ1-1, with D perhaps TRBD1 (5 bases). V lost 6 bases, J lost 6 bases, and 14 bases lay in between. Germline CDR1 and CDR2: MNHEY and SVGAGI. The CDR3 spans 13 residues. The DNA for the CDR3 is TGTGCCAGCAGGGAGACAGCCATCCCTGAAGCTTTCTTT. This translates into CASRETAIPEAFF.

The chain joins TRBV29-1 to TRBJ2-7; no clear D. Trimming cost V 7 bases and J 6 bases, with 19 bases left between them. The CDR3 is 13 residues long. Germline V lookup: CDR1 SQVTM, CDR2 ANQGSEA. The CDR3 DNA follows: TGCAGCGCTGATAGTGGTAAAAGAGGCGAGCAGTACTTC. It encodes CSADSGKRGEQYF.

This clone has just one count. The V gene is TRBV20-1, the J gene TRBJ2-3, with D unclear. This CDR3 is 10 amino acids long. V was cut by 6 bases and J by 4 bases, with 5 bases left in between. The germline gives CDR1 DFQATT, CDR2 SNEGSKA (reference sequence). CDR3 coding DNA: TGCAGTGCCCTAGCAGATACGCAGTATTTT. Its protein is CSALADTQYF.

This chain joins TRBV4-1 and TRBJ2-7; D gene unclear. This CDR3 is built from 13 residues. Trimming shortened V by 1 base and J by 6 bases, and 10 bases separated the two germline ends. The germline CDR1 and CDR2 sequences are MGHRA and YSYEKL. The CDR3 sequence is CASSQGWAAEQYF. In nucleotides, the CDR3 is TGCGCCAGCAGCCAAGGGTGGGCTGCCGAGCAGTACTTC.

The CDR3, as DNA: TGTGCCAGCAGTTTCGGGGGACAGGGAATATACGAGCAGTACTTC. It specifies CASSFGGQGIYEQYF. V is TRBV6-5 and J is TRBJ2-7; 9 positions match TRBD1. The germline CDR1 and CDR2 sequences are MNHEY and SVGAGI. The CDR3 covers 15 residues. V lost 4 bases to trimming and J lost 4 bases; unmatched junction nucleotides: 8.

This chain uses TRBV10-3 with TRBJ2-3; TRBD2 matches 12 bases. The CDR3 contains 16 residues. V shed 4 bases, J shed 2 bases, and the junction held 4 bases outside the gene matches. Germline CDR1 and CDR2: ENHRY and SYGVKD. The chain's CDR3 is CAISGGLAGNTDTQYF. CDR3 sequence (DNA): TGTGCCATCAGTGGAGGACTAGCGGGAAACACAGATACGCAGTATTTT.

This rearrangement joins TRBV25-1 to TRBJ2-3, with D unresolved. The CDR3 covers 17 residues. Per germline, CDR1 MGHDK and CDR2 SYGVNS. The V gene lost 0 bases and the J gene lost 0 bases, with 13 bases spanning the gap. This CDR3 is CASSEYFVGRSTDTQYF. CDR3 coding DNA: TGTGCCAGCAGTGAATACTTTGTTGGGCGCAGCACAGATACGCAGTATTTT.

V gene TRBV5-1 combines with J gene TRBJ2-1, with TRBD1 matching 10 bases. This CDR3 contains 16 residues. The germline gives CDR1 SGHRS, CDR2 YFSETQ. The V gene end was trimmed by 6 bases and the J gene end by 7 bases; junction bases not matched to a gene: 13. The CDR3 nucleotides read TGCGCCAGCACCGTCTCTCCGGGACAGGGGAGGAATGAGCAGTTCTTC. Translation: CASTVSPGQGRNEQFF.

This clone was seen just once. The rearrangement uses TRBV6-1 and TRBJ1-1; 8 nucleotides line up with TRBD1. The ends lost 7 bases at V and 1 base at J; junction bases unmatched: 5. Germline V gene sequence: CDR1 MNHNS, CDR2 SASEGT. This CDR3 is built from 14 residues. The CDR3 loop reads CASTLTGANTEAFF. CDR3 sequence (DNA): TGTGCCAGCACCTTGACAGGGGCGAACACTGAAGCTTTCTTT.

The sample holds a few counts of this clone. The chain recombines TRBV19 with TRBJ2-2; 11 bases agree with TRBD2. V shed 6 bases, J shed 9 bases, and the junction held 9 bases outside the gene matches. This CDR3 is built from 15 residues. Per the germline V gene, CDR1 is LNHDA and CDR2 is SQIVND (reference sequence). The CDR3 coding sequence is TGTGCCAGTAGCCCAGGGACTAGCGGCGATAGGGAGCTGTTTTTT. Translation gives CASSPGTSGDRELFF.

The rearrangement links TRBV2 to TRBJ2-5; D is unclear. The CDR3 is 14 amino acids. CDR1 and CDR2 (germline): SNHLY, FYNNEI. Trimming removed 7 bases from V and 1 base from J, with 13 bases in between. The CDR3 loop is CASTLRYSQETQYF. The CDR3 DNA reads TGTGCCAGCACCCTTCGGTACAGCCAAGAGACCCAGTACTTC.

J is TRBJ2-5 and V is TRBV9, with TRBD2 as a possible D gene (5 bases). The CDR3 is 14 amino acids. Trimming removed 4 bases at V and 9 bases at J, with 19 bases between. Germline V gene data show CDR1 as SGDLS and CDR2 as YYNGEE. CDR3 bases: TGTGCCAGCAGCCCCTCGACTAATGGGGAGCCCCAGTACTTC. Encoded protein: CASSPSTNGEPQYF. Using reference TRBV9 and TRBJ2-5 for the parts outside the CDR3, the full variable domain is DSGVTQTPKHLITATGQRVTLRCSPRSGDLSVYWYQQSLDQGLQFLIQYYNGEERAKGNILERFSAQQFPDLHSELNLSSLELGDSALYFCASSPSTNGEPQYFGPGTRLLVL.

The chain carries TRBV30 and TRBJ1-5; possible D gene TRBD1, 6 bases. CDR3 length: 16 amino acids. CDR1 is GTSNPN, CDR2 SVGIG, per germline (reference sequence). The V end was cut by 1 base, the J end by 6 bases, with 19 bases between. The CDR3, as DNA: TGTGCCTGGAGTGAACAGGGCGGTCTTCTTAGTCAGCCCCAGCATTTT. Its protein product is CAWSEQGGLLSQPQHF.

The chain combines TRBV30 with TRBJ2-1; a weak D match, TRBD2 (5 bases). V dropped 0 bases and J dropped 6 bases, with 9 bases sitting between them. The CDR3 totals 13 residues. Germline V gene lookup returns CDR1 GTSNPN and CDR2 SVGIG (reference sequence). DNA of the CDR3: TGTGCCTGGAGTGTGGACTCGCTCAATGAGCAGTTCTTC. It encodes CAWSVDSLNEQFF.

This sequence joins TRBV5-6 and TRBJ1-2; 7 nucleotides match TRBD1. Germline loops: CDR1 SGHDT, CDR2 YYEEEE. The CDR3 is 15 residues long. Germline trimming cut 0 bases from V and 3 bases from J; bases unmatched to any gene: 5. CDR3 in DNA: TGTGCCAGCAGCTTGGCCGGAGGGACAGACTATGGCTACACCTTC. Its protein product is CASSLAGGTDYGYTF.

The rearrangement uses TRBV4-2 and TRBJ2-1, with a tentative D call TRBD1 (6 bases). The CDR3 length is 15 residues. The V and J ends lost 1 base and 5 bases respectively, with 12 bases between them. CDR1 is LGHNA and CDR2 is YNFKEQ in the germline V gene. The CDR3 spells CASSQVYNRDNEQFF. The CDR3 coding sequence is TGTGCCAGCAGCCAAGTTTACAACAGGGACAATGAGCAGTTCTTC.

The sample holds one count of this clone. V gene TRBV10-2 combines with J gene TRBJ2-3; a weak D match, TRBD2 (5 bases). The germline V gene has CDR1 WSHSY and CDR2 SAAADI. The CDR3 is 13 residues long. V was trimmed by 3 bases and J by 4 bases, leaving 8 bases between them. CDR3: CASSEPGSDTQYF. The CDR3 DNA is TGCGCCAGCAGTGAACCGGGATCAGATACGCAGTATTTT.

Only a few counts were recorded for this clone. The chain employs TRBV2 and TRBJ1-2, with TRBD1 matching over 9 bases. V was clipped by 6 bases and J by 0 bases; unmatched bases: 5. This CDR3 is 15 amino acids long. Germline loops: CDR1 SNHLY, CDR2 FYNNEI. For the CDR3, the DNA is TGTGCCAGCAGCCGACAGGGGGAAGCTAACTATGGCTACACCTTC. It yields the protein CASSRQGEANYGYTF.

V gene TRBV7-2 combines with J gene TRBJ2-2, with a possible D match to TRBD1 (7 bases). V was shortened by 6 bases and J by 4 bases, with 12 bases between the two germline ends. The CDR3 loop spans 14 amino acids. The germline V gene has CDR1 SGHTA and CDR2 FQGNSA. The CDR3 here is CASRRDSSTGELFF. In DNA form, the CDR3 reads TGTGCCAGCAGGCGGGACAGCTCCACCGGGGAGCTGTTTTTT. The whole variable domain, filled in from reference TRBV7-2 and TRBJ2-2, reads GAGVSQSPSNKVTEKGKDVELRCDPISGHTALYWYRQSLGQGLEFLIYFQGNSAPDKSGLPSDRFSAERTGGSVSTLTIQRTQQEDSAVYLCASRRDSSTGELFFGEGSRLTVL.

V usage is TRBV29-1 and J usage is TRBJ2-5, with TRBD1 matching 9 bases. CDR1 is SQVTM and CDR2 is ANQGSEA in the germline V gene. The V segment lost 7 bases and the J segment 2 bases; nucleotides outside the gene matches: 5. CDR3 size: 13 residues. CDR3: CSATGTGQETQYF. For the CDR3, the DNA is TGCAGCGCTACTGGGACAGGGCAAGAGACCCAGTACTTC.